This T cell receptor beta chain was sequenced for a study of control samples from healthy donors and cancer patients. Method: immunoSEQ multiplex PCR; TCRdb's copy keeps in-frame clones and lacks some. Altogether 150,000 to 190,000 clones are present, about 93% being singletons, with the ten largest covering around 2.5%. Germline V gene sequence: CDR1 MNHNY, CDR2 SVGAGI (reference sequence). V dropped 11 bases and J dropped 0; count of bases not matched to a gene: 1. The CDR3 consists of 12 residues. This chain joins TRBV6-6 and TRBJ2-4; 7 positions agree with TRBD2. Specimen: blood. This sequence originates from a man aged 45-65 years in good health. CDR3 DNA: TGTGCCGGGGGGGTAGCCAAAAACATTCAGTACTTC. Translating it yields CAGGVAKNIQYF.